The entry below describes one T cell receptor (beta chain). TCRdb keeps only in-frame clones here, not all; method: immunoSEQ multiplex PCR. The data contain more than 200,000 clones, around nine tenths of them singletons. Two negative PCRs, clearance, or symptom resolution were required of recovered Cohort 3 donors. The CDR3 loop spans 16 amino acids. The V gene end was trimmed by 3 bases and the J gene end by 3 bases; junction bases not matched to a gene: 7. Germline V lookup: CDR1 SGDLS, CDR2 YYNGEE. This sample was taken from a study of blood T cell repertoires in COVID-19. Whole-study context: PBMCs, B-cell-depleted T cells, or T cells were the source of the cDNA or gDNA that made up the material.

Sequencing used PBMCs or T cells enriched from blood (not recorded which). V is TRBV9 and J is TRBJ1-4; 8 bases align to TRBD1. The origin of this receptor is a woman in her twenties or thirties who had recovered from COVID-19. CDR3 protein: CASSAGHRGSNEKLFF. For the CDR3, the DNA is TGTGCCAGCAGCGCAGGCCACAGGGGGTCTAATGAAAAACTGTTTTTT.